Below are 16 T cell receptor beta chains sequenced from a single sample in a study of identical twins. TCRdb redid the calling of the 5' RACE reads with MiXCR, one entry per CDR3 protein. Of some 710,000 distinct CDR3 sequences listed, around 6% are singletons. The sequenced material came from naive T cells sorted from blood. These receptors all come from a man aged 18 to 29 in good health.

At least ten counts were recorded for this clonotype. CDR3 DNA sequence: TGTGCCAGCGCTGCGGGGCTAGCGGGAGTTGGGGAGCTGTTTTTT. It codes for CASAAGLAGVGELFF. The chain carries TRBV12-3 or TRBV12-4 and TRBJ2-2; the match to TRBD2 covers 10 bases. The CDR3 runs to 15 residues. J was trimmed by 8 bases and V by 8 bases; bases with no gene match: 11.

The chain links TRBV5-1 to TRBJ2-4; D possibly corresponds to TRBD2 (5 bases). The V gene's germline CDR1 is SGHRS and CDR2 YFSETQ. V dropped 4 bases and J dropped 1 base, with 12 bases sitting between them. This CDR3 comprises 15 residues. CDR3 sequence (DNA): TGCGCCAGCAGCACCGGGTCGGGGGCCAAAAACATTCAGTACTTC. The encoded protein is CASSTGSGAKNIQYF. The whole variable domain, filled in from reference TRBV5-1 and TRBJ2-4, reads KAGVTQTPRYLIKTRGQQVTLSCSPISGHRSVSWYQQTPGQGLQFLFEYFSETQRNKGNFPGRFSGRQFSNSRSEMNVSTLELGDSALYLCASSTGSGAKNIQYFGAGTRLSVL.

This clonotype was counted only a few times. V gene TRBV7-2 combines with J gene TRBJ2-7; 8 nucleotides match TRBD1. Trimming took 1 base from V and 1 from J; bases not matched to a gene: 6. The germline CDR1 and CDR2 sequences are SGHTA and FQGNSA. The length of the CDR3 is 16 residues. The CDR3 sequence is CASSLGLRDRSYEQYF. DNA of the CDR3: TGTGCCAGCAGCTTAGGATTAAGGGACAGGTCCTACGAGCAGTACTTC.

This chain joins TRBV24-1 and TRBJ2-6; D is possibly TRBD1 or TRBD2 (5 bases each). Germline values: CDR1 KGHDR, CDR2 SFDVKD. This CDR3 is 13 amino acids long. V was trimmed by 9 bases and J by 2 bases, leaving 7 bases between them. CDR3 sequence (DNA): TGTGCCACCGGGGGTGCTGGGGCCAACGTCCTGACTTTC. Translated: CATGGAGANVLTF.

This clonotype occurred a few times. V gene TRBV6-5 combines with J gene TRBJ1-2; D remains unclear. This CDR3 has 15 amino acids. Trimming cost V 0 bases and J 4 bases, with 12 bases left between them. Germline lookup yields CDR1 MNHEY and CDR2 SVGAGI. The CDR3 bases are TGTGCCAGCAGTTACTCGACGGGGATGGGCTATGGCTACACCTTC. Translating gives CASSYSTGMGYGYTF.

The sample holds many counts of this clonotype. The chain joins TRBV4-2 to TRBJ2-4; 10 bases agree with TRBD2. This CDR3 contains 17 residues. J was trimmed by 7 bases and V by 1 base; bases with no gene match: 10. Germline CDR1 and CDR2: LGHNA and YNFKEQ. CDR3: CASSQGDLAGDRNIQYF. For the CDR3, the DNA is TGTGCCAGCAGCCAAGGGGATCTAGCGGGAGACCGGAACATTCAGTACTTC.

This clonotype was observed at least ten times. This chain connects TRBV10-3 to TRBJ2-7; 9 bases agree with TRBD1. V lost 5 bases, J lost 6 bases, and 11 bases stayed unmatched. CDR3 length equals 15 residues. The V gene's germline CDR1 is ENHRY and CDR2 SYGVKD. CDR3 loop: CAISLPGQGEVEQYF. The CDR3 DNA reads TGTGCCATCAGTCTTCCGGGACAGGGAGAAGTCGAGCAGTACTTC.

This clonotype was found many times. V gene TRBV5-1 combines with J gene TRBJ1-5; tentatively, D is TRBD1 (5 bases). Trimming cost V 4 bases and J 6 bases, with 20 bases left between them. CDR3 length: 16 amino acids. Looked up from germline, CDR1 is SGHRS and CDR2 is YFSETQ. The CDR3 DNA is TGCGCCAGCAGCAAAGGGCCGAGGGGAGCCATTCAGCCCCAGCATTTT. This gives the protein CASSKGPRGAIQPQHF.

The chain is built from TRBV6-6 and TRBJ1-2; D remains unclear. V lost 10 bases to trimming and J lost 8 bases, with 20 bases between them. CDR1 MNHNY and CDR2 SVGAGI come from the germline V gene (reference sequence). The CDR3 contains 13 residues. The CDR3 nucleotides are TGTGCCACCGGGAGTGGATCGGCATTCGGCTACACCTTC. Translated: CATGSGSAFGYTF.

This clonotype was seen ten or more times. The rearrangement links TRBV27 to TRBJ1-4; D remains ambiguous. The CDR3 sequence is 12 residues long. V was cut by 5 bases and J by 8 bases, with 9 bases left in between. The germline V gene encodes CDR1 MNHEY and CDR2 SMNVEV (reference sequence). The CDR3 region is CASSGGDEKLFF. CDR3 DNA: TGTGCCAGCAGTGGAGGTGACGAAAAACTGTTTTTT.

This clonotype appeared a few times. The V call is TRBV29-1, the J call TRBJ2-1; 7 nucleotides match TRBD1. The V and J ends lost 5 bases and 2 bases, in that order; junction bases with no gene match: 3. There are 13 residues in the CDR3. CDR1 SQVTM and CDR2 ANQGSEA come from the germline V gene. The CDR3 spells CSVQGQPYNEQFF. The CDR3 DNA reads TGCAGCGTTCAGGGACAGCCCTACAATGAGCAGTTCTTC.

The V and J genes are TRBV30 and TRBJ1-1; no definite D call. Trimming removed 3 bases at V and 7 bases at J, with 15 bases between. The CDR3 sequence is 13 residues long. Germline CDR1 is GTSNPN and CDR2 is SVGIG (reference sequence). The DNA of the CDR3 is TGTGCCTGGAGGTTTACCTCCCCGGGTGAAGCTTTCTTT. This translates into CAWRFTSPGEAFF.

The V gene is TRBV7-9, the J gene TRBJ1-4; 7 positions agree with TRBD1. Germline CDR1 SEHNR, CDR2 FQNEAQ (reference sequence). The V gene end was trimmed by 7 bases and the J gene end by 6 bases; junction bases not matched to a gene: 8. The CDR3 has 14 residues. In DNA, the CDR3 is TGTGCCAGCACTTTACAGGGGCTAGATGAAAAACTGTTTTTT. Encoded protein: CASTLQGLDEKLFF.

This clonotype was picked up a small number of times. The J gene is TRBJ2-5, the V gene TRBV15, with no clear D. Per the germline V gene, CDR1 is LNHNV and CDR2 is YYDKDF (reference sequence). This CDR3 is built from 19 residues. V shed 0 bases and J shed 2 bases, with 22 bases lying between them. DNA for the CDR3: TGTGCCACCAGCAGAGATAATATCCGCGGCGCCCCGAGTCAAGAGACCCAGTACTTC. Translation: CATSRDNIRGAPSQETQYF.

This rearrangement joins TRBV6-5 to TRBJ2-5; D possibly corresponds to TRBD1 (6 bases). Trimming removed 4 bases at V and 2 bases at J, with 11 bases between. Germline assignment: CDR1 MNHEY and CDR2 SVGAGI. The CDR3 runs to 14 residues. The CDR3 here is CASSLQQGQETQYF. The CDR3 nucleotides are TGTGCCAGCAGTTTGCAACAGGGACAAGAGACCCAGTACTTC.

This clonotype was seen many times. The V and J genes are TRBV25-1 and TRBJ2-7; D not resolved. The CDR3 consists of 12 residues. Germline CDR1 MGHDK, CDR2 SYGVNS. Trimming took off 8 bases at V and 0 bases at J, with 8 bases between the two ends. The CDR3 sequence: CASADSSYEQYF. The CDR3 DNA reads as TGTGCCAGCGCAGACTCCTCCTACGAGCAGTACTTC.